Shown below are 11 T cell receptor beta chains from a single sample sequenced in a study of OX40 agonist ivuxolimab in advanced cancers. Sequencing used immunoSEQ multiplex PCR; TCRdb keeps in-frame clones, though not all of them. Of some 71,000 clones listed, 84% were seen once; the top ten hold 0.78%. This specimen was CD4+ or CD8+ T cells sorted from blood, taken in a trial of the OX40 agonist ivuxolimab. Receptors were obtained from an adult with an advanced solid tumor such as melanoma, head and neck, liver or kidney cancer.

The chain uses TRBV11-2 and TRBJ2-5; D possibly corresponds to TRBD1 (5 bases). V was trimmed by 4 bases and J by 2 bases, leaving 8 bases between them. The germline V gene has CDR1 SGHAT and CDR2 FQNNGV. The CDR3 runs 13 residues. The CDR3, as DNA: TGTGCCAGCAGCTCCGACAGTCAAGAGACCCAGTACTTC. Translated: CASSSDSQETQYF.

V usage is TRBV7-9 and J usage is TRBJ1-6; 7 bases are shared with TRBD1. V gave up 5 bases and J gave up 6 bases; unmatched junction bases: 4. The CDR3 loop spans 14 amino acids. Germline V gene sequence: CDR1 SEHNR, CDR2 FQNEAQ (reference sequence). The CDR3 DNA reads as TGTGCCAGCAGCCGGGCAGGGGGTAATTCACCCCTCCACTTT. Amino acid sequence: CASSRAGGNSPLHF.

The gene calls are TRBV18 and TRBJ2-2; 13 nucleotides agree with TRBD2. Trimming took 3 bases from V and 0 from J; bases not matched to a gene: 1. The CDR3 consists of 17 residues. CDR1 and CDR2 from the germline V gene are KGHSH and LQKENI. The CDR3 DNA follows: TGTGCCAGCTCACCGGGGACTAGCGGGGCGAACACCGGGGAGCTGTTTTTT. Amino acid sequence: CASSPGTSGANTGELFF.

This clone was observed a few times. The chain has TRBV7-3 and TRBJ2-7; D may correspond to TRBD1 or TRBD2 (5 bases each). Trimming pared 0 bases from V and 7 bases from J, leaving 10 bases between. This CDR3 contains 13 residues. CDR1 and CDR2 from the germline V gene are SGHTA and FQGTGA. The CDR3 DNA reads as TGTGCCAGCAGCTTAACGGGACCGGGGGAGCAGTACTTC. Amino acids: CASSLTGPGEQYF.

This clone was counted once. This rearrangement joins TRBV28 to TRBJ1-1; TRBD1 is a possible D gene (5 bases). Germline lookup yields CDR1 MDHEN and CDR2 SYDVKM. This CDR3 spans 16 amino acids. The germline V and J ends were trimmed by 6 bases and 2 bases, with 19 bases remaining between them. The CDR3 loop is CASRPRTGTFNTEAFF. The CDR3 nucleotides read TGTGCCAGCAGACCCCGTACCGGGACGTTTAACACTGAAGCTTTCTTT.

The CDR3 sequence is CASSPSGFRTDTQYF. The DNA of the CDR3 is TGTGCCAGCAGTCCTAGCGGGTTCCGCACAGATACGCAGTATTTT. The gene calls are TRBV28 and TRBJ2-3; 8 bases fit TRBD2. With V trimmed by 5 bases and J by 1 base, 5 bases remained unmatched. Germline CDR1 and CDR2: MDHEN and SYDVKM. The CDR3 is 15 amino acids.

This clone is a singleton in its sample. The V call is TRBV7-3, the J call TRBJ2-3; 9 bases agree with TRBD2. V dropped 0 bases and J dropped 2; count of bases not matched to a gene: 3. From germline, CDR1 is SGHTA and CDR2 FQGTGA. CDR3 length: 16 amino acids. The CDR3 loop is CASSLTQGLATDTQYF. In DNA, the CDR3 is TGTGCCAGCAGCTTAACTCAGGGACTAGCCACAGATACGCAGTATTTT. Full variable domain (rest looked up from reference TRBV7-3 and TRBJ2-3): GAGVSQTPSNKVTEKGKYVELRCDPISGHTALYWYRQSLGQGPEFLIYFQGTGAADDSGLPNDRFFAVRPEGSVSTLKIQRTERGDSAVYLCASSLTQGLATDTQYFGPGTRLTVL.

This chain connects TRBV19 to TRBJ2-7; 8 bases match TRBD2. The CDR3 totals 15 residues. Germline values: CDR1 LNHDA, CDR2 SQIVND (reference sequence). V shed 5 bases and J 3 bases; nucleotides not matched to a gene: 9. The chain's CDR3 is CASSAGGRPHYEQYF. As DNA, the CDR3 is TGTGCCAGTAGTGCGGGAGGCCGCCCCCACTACGAGCAGTACTTC. The full variable domain, its missing parts supplied by reference TRBV19 and TRBJ2-7, is DGGITQSPKYLFRKEGQNVTLSCEQNLNHDAMYWYRQDPGQGLRLIYYSQIVNDFQKGDIAEGYSVSREKKESFPLTVTSAQKNPTAFYLCASSAGGRPHYEQYFGPGTRLTVT.

The chain employs TRBV7-2 and TRBJ2-2; 14 nucleotides align to TRBD2. Trimming removed 4 bases from V and 3 bases from J; junction bases left unmatched: 4. The CDR3 totals 17 residues. Per the germline V gene, CDR1 is SGHTA and CDR2 is FQGNSA. In nucleotides, the CDR3 is TGTGCCAGCAGCTGGACTAGCGGGGGGCACTACACCGGGGAGCTGTTTTTT. Translating it yields CASSWTSGGHYTGELFF.

The DNA for the CDR3 is TGCAGCGTTGCATGGGCCCCGGGAGAAACTGAAGCTTTCTTT. Protein product: CSVAWAPGETEAFF. The chain combines TRBV29-1 with TRBJ1-1; no clear D gene. Trimming took off 4 bases at V and 5 bases at J, with 17 bases between the two ends. The CDR3 covers 14 residues. CDR1 and CDR2 from the germline V gene are SQVTM and ANQGSEA.

J is TRBJ2-2 and V is TRBV7-9, with D maybe TRBD2 (5 bases). Germline V gene lookup returns CDR1 SEHNR and CDR2 FQNEAQ (reference sequence). The CDR3 sequence is 14 residues long. V was cut by 5 bases and J by 3 bases, with 10 bases left in between. The CDR3 protein is CASSPDSYTGELFF. Here the CDR3 DNA reads TGTGCCAGCAGCCCGGACTCTTACACCGGGGAGCTGTTTTTT.